This TCR beta chain was recorded in a study of neurological immune-mediated disorders. Each CDR3 protein is one row after TCRdb ran MiXCR on the 5' RACE reads. The top ten hold around 2% of the sample, which has over 45,000 distinct CDR3 sequences, under 5% seen once. Study-wide points: Sharing of CDR3 amino acid sequences among expanded clones across subjects was absent, suggesting private repertoires in all groups. In HTLV-1-associated myelopathy, TCR clonal expansion was greatest, whereas multiple sclerosis had the least, falling below healthy controls. Phylogenetic grouping placed 18 of 34 multiple sclerosis patients' repertoires in one related-CDR3 cluster, a possible signature.

The V end lost 2 bases, the J end lost 3 bases, and 11 bases lay between the germline ends. Germline V CDR1 and CDR2: SEHNR, FQNEAQ (reference sequence). The CDR3 consists of 16 residues. This clonotype was observed many times. Its antigen is not known. This receptor was identified in a woman aged 40 to 50 with multiple sclerosis. The specimen sequenced was CD4+ T cells from blood. The chain employs TRBV7-9 and TRBJ2-6; a weak D match, TRBD1 (6 bases). For the CDR3, the DNA is TGTGCCAGCAGCTTAAAGCCAGGGGTTGGGGCCAACGTCCTGACTTTC. It is translated as CASSLKPGVGANVLTF. Full variable domain (missing parts from reference TRBV7-9 and TRBJ2-6): DTGVSQNPRHKITKRGQNVTFRCDPISEHNRLYWYRQTLGQGPEFLTYFQNEAQLEKSRLLSDRFSAERPKGSFSTLEIQRTEQGDSAMYLCASSLKPGVGANVLTFGAGSRLTVL.